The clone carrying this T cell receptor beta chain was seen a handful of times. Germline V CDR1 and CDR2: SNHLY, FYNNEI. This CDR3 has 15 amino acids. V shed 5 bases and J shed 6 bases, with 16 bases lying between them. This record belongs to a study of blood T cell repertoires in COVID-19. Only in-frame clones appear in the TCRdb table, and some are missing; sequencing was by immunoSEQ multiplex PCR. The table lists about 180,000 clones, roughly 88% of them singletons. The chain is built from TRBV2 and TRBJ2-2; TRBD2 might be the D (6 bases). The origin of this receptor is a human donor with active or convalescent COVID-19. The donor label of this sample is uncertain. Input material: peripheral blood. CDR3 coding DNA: TGTGCCAGCAGTTTCCTTTCTAGCGTCGCCGGGGAGCTGTTTTTT. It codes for CASSFLSSVAGELFF.